One and the same sample provided the 26 T cell receptor beta chains below, sequenced in a study of beta chain features in type 1 diabetes. Reverse transcribing all isolated RNA meant expressed TCRB transcripts were sequenced. The repertoire was sequenced with immunoSEQ multiplex PCR; TCRdb's copy has only in-frame clones and lacks some. Among almost 350,000 clones listed, around 8% were seen once. Sample: central memory CD4+ T cells from blood. The source of these receptors is a woman aged 18-29 years in good health.

This clone turned up a few times. The chain combines TRBV4-2 with TRBJ1-2; D ambiguous. This CDR3 has 15 residues. Trimming stripped 0 bases from V and 3 bases from J, with 11 bases between. Germline CDR1 and CDR2: LGHNA and YNFKEQ. This chain's CDR3 is CASSQDLRHDYGYTF. The CDR3 DNA sequence: TGTGCCAGCAGCCAAGATCTGCGCCACGACTATGGCTACACCTTC.

In its sample, this clone was seen a few times. The rearrangement links TRBV19 to TRBJ1-1; the D is unclear. Germline CDR1 is LNHDA and CDR2 is SQIVND (reference sequence). The V gene lost 2 bases and the J gene lost 5 bases, with 12 bases spanning the gap. This CDR3 comprises 14 residues. This CDR3 reads CASSIQDFRTEAFF. The CDR3 DNA sequence: TGTGCCAGTAGTATACAAGATTTTCGTACTGAAGCTTTCTTT.

This clone was detected a few times. The chain uses TRBV6-6 and TRBJ2-7, with 7 bases matching TRBD2. The CDR3 spans 16 residues. The germline V gene has CDR1 MNHNY and CDR2 SVGAGI (reference sequence). V shed 0 bases and J 4 bases; nucleotides not matched to a gene: 9. CDR3 DNA: TGTGCCAGCAGTTACTCCACCCGGGAGGTTGGGTACGAGCAGTACTTC. Translating gives CASSYSTREVGYEQYF.

The chain joins TRBV11-2 to TRBJ1-3; D remains unclear. The CDR3 runs 11 residues. With 9 bases removed from V and 8 bases from J, the gap between germline ends came to 11 bases. In germline, CDR1 is SGHAT, CDR2 FQNNGV. The DNA of the CDR3 is TGTGCCAGTTCTTACGTGGACACCATATATTTT. Translated: CASSYVDTIYF. Based on the CDR3 plus reference TRBV11-2 and TRBJ1-3, the full variable domain is EAGVAQSPRYKIIEKRQSVAFWCNPISGHATLYWYQQILGQGPKLLIQFQNNGVVDDSQLPKDRFSAERLKGVDSTLKIQPAKLEDSAVYLCASSYVDTIYFGEGSWLTVV.

V and J are TRBV7-8 and TRBJ1-5, with D unresolved. The CDR3 is 15 amino acids. Per germline, CDR1 SGHVS and CDR2 FQNEAQ. The V end was cut by 5 bases, the J end by 4 bases, with 15 bases between. Here the CDR3 reads CASSPLGTTNQPQHF. The CDR3, as DNA: TGTGCCAGCAGCCCGCTCGGCACGACTAATCAGCCCCAGCATTTT. Full variable domain (rest looked up from reference TRBV7-8 and TRBJ1-5): GAGVSQSPRYKVAKRGQDVALRCDPISGHVSLFWYQQALGQGPEFLTYFQNEAQLDKSGLPSDRFFAERPEGSVSTLKIQRTQQEDSAVYLCASSPLGTTNQPQHFGDGTRLSIL.

The rearrangement joins TRBV30 to TRBJ1-2; D not certain. The CDR3 spans 16 residues. Germline CDR1 GTSNPN, CDR2 SVGIG (reference sequence). Trimming pared 3 bases from V and 4 bases from J, leaving 21 bases between. The CDR3 loop reads CAWRLPNKRGTYGYTF. In nucleotides, the CDR3 is TGTGCCTGGAGACTACCGAACAAACGGGGTACCTATGGCTACACCTTC.

This clone was observed a few times. This chain uses TRBV5-4 with TRBJ1-2, with a tentative D call TRBD1 (6 bases). V gave up 5 bases and J gave up 8 bases, with 19 bases separating them. The length of the CDR3 is 14 residues. Germline-derived CDR1 and CDR2 are SGHNT and YYREEE (reference sequence). The CDR3, as DNA: TGTGCCAGCAGTATGAACAGCGGCAGGGGAGGCTACACCTTC. It specifies CASSMNSGRGGYTF.

At least ten counts were recorded for this clone. The gene calls are TRBV4-2 and TRBJ1-1; TRBD1 agrees at 8 bases. Germline loops: CDR1 LGHNA, CDR2 YNFKEQ. The CDR3 covers 13 residues. V lost 2 bases and J lost 6; bases outside the gene matches: 2. The CDR3 is CASSQTGGPEAFF. The DNA for the CDR3 is TGTGCCAGCAGCCAAACAGGGGGGCCTGAAGCTTTCTTT.

The rearrangement joins TRBV4-3 to TRBJ1-5; TRBD1 is a possible D gene (6 bases). This CDR3 comprises 13 residues. V was pared by 2 bases and J by 8 bases, with 10 bases between. Looked up from germline, CDR1 is LGHNA and CDR2 is YSLEER. Here the CDR3 DNA reads TGCGCCAGCAGCCAAATAGGGGGGGAGCCCCAGCATTTT. Its protein product is CASSQIGGEPQHF.

The chain uses TRBV7-6 and TRBJ2-3; D gene ambiguous. Trimming removed 4 bases from V and 3 bases from J, with 14 bases in between. Germline CDR1 is SGHVS and CDR2 is FNYEAQ. The CDR3 is made up of 15 amino acids. CDR3 protein: CASSSVGIRTDTQYF. The CDR3, as DNA: TGTGCCAGCAGCTCTGTGGGGATCAGGACAGATACGCAGTATTTT.

This chain links TRBV9 with TRBJ2-7, with 10 positions matching TRBD2. CDR1 is SGDLS and CDR2 is YYNGEE in the germline V gene. Trimming took 4 bases from V and 2 from J; bases not matched to a gene: 6. The CDR3 totals 15 residues. CDR3 DNA sequence: TGTGCCAGCAGCCCCGGGACTAGCGTGGCCTACGAGCAGTACTTC. Translated, it gives CASSPGTSVAYEQYF. The full variable domain, with the rest looked up from reference TRBV9 and TRBJ2-7, is DSGVTQTPKHLITATGQRVTLRCSPRSGDLSVYWYQQSLDQGLQFLIQYYNGEERAKGNILERFSAQQFPDLHSELNLSSLELGDSALYFCASSPGTSVAYEQYFGPGTRLTVT.

This clone appeared a few times. The CDR3: CASSVDPGMNTEAFF. CDR3 nucleotide sequence: TGTGCCAGCAGCGTAGATCCAGGGATGAACACTGAAGCTTTCTTT. This sequence joins TRBV9 and TRBJ1-1; possible D gene TRBD1, 5 bases. This CDR3 spans 15 amino acids. V gave up 0 bases and J gave up 0 bases, with 9 bases separating them. Germline V gene data show CDR1 as SGDLS and CDR2 as YYNGEE. The whole variable domain, remainder taken from reference TRBV9 and TRBJ1-1, is DSGVTQTPKHLITATGQRVTLRCSPRSGDLSVYWYQQSLDQGLQFLIQYYNGEERAKGNILERFSAQQFPDLHSELNLSSLELGDSALYFCASSVDPGMNTEAFFGQGTRLTVV.

The chain carries TRBV9 and TRBJ1-6; D call uncertain. In germline, CDR1 is SGDLS, CDR2 YYNGEE. Trimming cost V 4 bases and J 14 bases, with 19 bases left between them. This CDR3 is built from 14 residues. CDR3 coding DNA: TGTGCCAGCAGCACAAATATCCCAGCCAGGTCCCTCCACTTT. Amino acids: CASSTNIPARSLHF.

The CDR3 nucleotides read TGTGCCAGCAGTTTACTAGCTAGTTCATTACCTCGCGAGCAGTACTTC. It is translated as CASSLLASSLPREQYF. This chain links TRBV27 with TRBJ2-7; weak D call: TRBD2 (5 bases). The CDR3 sequence is 16 residues long. CDR1 and CDR2 (germline): MNHEY, SMNVEV (reference sequence). The V and J ends lost 2 bases and 6 bases respectively, with 20 bases between them.

This clone was detected only a few times. The chain recombines TRBV15 with TRBJ2-5; D not resolved. V lost 3 bases and J lost 0, with 8 bases in between. Germline values: CDR1 LNHNV, CDR2 YYDKDF (reference sequence). The CDR3 has 14 residues. Here the CDR3 DNA reads TGTGCCACCAGCAGGAGCGCTAACCAAGAGACCCAGTACTTC. Its translation is CATSRSANQETQYF.

Only a few counts were recorded for this clone. This rearrangement joins TRBV9 to TRBJ2-3; 9 bases fit TRBD2. This CDR3 spans 18 amino acids. Germline CDR1 is SGDLS and CDR2 is YYNGEE. The J segment lost 2 bases and the V segment lost 4 bases, leaving 14 bases of the junction unmatched. The chain's CDR3 is CASSPSWAGGPFTDTQYF. The DNA for the CDR3 is TGTGCCAGCAGCCCCAGCTGGGCGGGAGGGCCGTTCACAGATACGCAGTATTTT.

V and J are TRBV5-1 and TRBJ2-5, with 9 bases fitting TRBD1. The CDR3 covers 16 residues. Germline loops: CDR1 SGHRS, CDR2 YFSETQ. After removal of 0 bases from V and 3 bases from J, the junction contained 6 bases not matched to a gene. CDR3 DNA sequence: TGCGCCAGCAGCTTGGGGGACAGGGCAGAAGAAGAGACCCAGTACTTC. It encodes CASSLGDRAEEETQYF.

In its sample, this clone was seen a few times. The rearrangement links TRBV5-1 to TRBJ2-1; 10 bases match TRBD1. V lost 3 bases, J lost 6 bases, and 3 bases stayed unmatched. The CDR3 runs 14 residues. Germline V gives CDR1 SGHRS, CDR2 YFSETQ. The CDR3 DNA is TGCGCCAGCAGCTCCGGGACAGGGGCCAATGAGCAGTTCTTC. Its translation: CASSSGTGANEQFF.

This clone showed up many times. J is TRBJ1-2 and V is TRBV28; 7 positions agree with TRBD1. V shed 4 bases and J 5 bases; nucleotides not matched to a gene: 7. Germline lookup yields CDR1 MDHEN and CDR2 SYDVKM. The CDR3 runs 14 residues. As DNA, the CDR3 is TGTGCCAGCAGTTCGACAGGGATTGGGTATGGCTACACCTTC. This translates into CASSSTGIGYGYTF.

J is TRBJ1-1 and V is TRBV18, with a possible D match to TRBD1 (5 bases). Deletions cut 4 bases from V and 1 base from J, with 13 bases between. Germline V gives CDR1 KGHSH, CDR2 LQKENI. The CDR3 spans 15 residues. The CDR3 DNA sequence: TGTGCCAGCTCACTCCACGCAGGGTCGAACACTGAAGCTTTCTTT. Amino acids: CASSLHAGSNTEAFF.

V and J are TRBV29-1 and TRBJ1-2; perhaps TRBD1 as D (5 bases). CDR1 is SQVTM, CDR2 ANQGSEA, per germline. The CDR3 consists of 15 residues. Trimming took 1 base from V and 4 from J, leaving 16 bases between them. As DNA, the CDR3 is TGCAGCGTTGAAGGTATTGGCGGGGGGTCCTATGGCTACACCTTC. It is translated as CSVEGIGGGSYGYTF.

There are a few counts of this clone. The chain combines TRBV5-6 with TRBJ2-5; D is ambiguous. The CDR3 covers 13 residues. CDR1 and CDR2 (germline): SGHDT, YYEEEE. The V gene lost 2 bases and the J gene lost 2 bases, with 7 bases spanning the gap. The CDR3 region has the DNA TGTGCCAGCAGCTTCTGGGTACAAGAGACCCAGTACTTC. It yields the protein CASSFWVQETQYF.

This chain links TRBV27 with TRBJ2-7; D not certain. The CDR3 sequence is 15 residues long. Germline CDR1 is MNHEY and CDR2 is SMNVEV (reference sequence). Trimming pared 6 bases from V and 4 bases from J, leaving 19 bases between. CDR3 residues: CASSPSWAGLYEQYF. CDR3 nucleotide sequence: TGTGCCAGCAGCCCTTCGTGGGCCGGTCTTTACGAGCAGTACTTC.

In this sample, this clone turned up a few times. The J gene is TRBJ2-4, the V gene TRBV15; TRBD2 agrees at 12 bases. Germline CDR1 reads LNHNV; CDR2 reads YYDKDF (reference sequence). With 4 bases clipped from V and 0 bases from J, the junction kept 7 bases outside the gene matches. CDR3 length: 18 amino acids. In nucleotides, the CDR3 is TGTGCCACCAGCACTCCAGGACTAGCGGGGAGAGCCAAAAACATTCAGTACTTC. Amino acids: CATSTPGLAGRAKNIQYF. Variable domain in full (rest from reference TRBV15 and TRBJ2-4): DAMVIQNPRYQVTQFGKPVTLSCSQTLNHNVMYWYQQKSSQAPKLLFHYYDKDFNNEADTPDNFQSRRPNTSFCFLDIRSPGLGDTAMYLCATSTPGLAGRAKNIQYFGAGTRLSVL.

The V gene is TRBV4-3, the J gene TRBJ2-3; the D is unclear. Trimming took off 6 bases at V and 1 base at J, with 14 bases between the two ends. Per the germline V gene, CDR1 is LGHNA and CDR2 is YSLEER. The CDR3 is 15 residues long. CDR3 sequence: CASSFLYSRTDTQYF. The CDR3 region has the DNA TGCGCCAGCAGTTTCCTTTACAGCCGCACAGATACGCAGTATTTT.

The chain links TRBV7-9 to TRBJ2-1, with TRBD2 matching 9 bases. Germline CDR1 and CDR2: SEHNR and FQNEAQ (reference sequence). V lost 1 base to trimming and J lost 13 bases; unmatched junction nucleotides: 11. This CDR3 has 15 residues. The CDR3: CASSLGSSGALTQFF. The CDR3 DNA reads as TGTGCCAGCAGCTTAGGTTCTAGCGGGGCCCTAACCCAGTTCTTC.